The sample holds many counts of the clone carrying this T cell receptor beta chain. Its antigen is currently unknown. CDR3 and TCR beta VDJ profiling relied on genomic DNA as the template. TCRdb re-derived calls from the reads in MiXCR, one entry per CDR3 protein. The repertoire holds 100,000 to 120,000 distinct CDR3 sequences, with 50% to 65% as singletons. Trimming removed 5 bases at V and 2 bases at J, with 11 bases between. Germline V gene lookup returns CDR1 MRHNA and CDR2 SNTAGT. The CDR3 extends over 14 amino acids. The sample is drawn from a study of CD8+CD57+ T cells in acquired aplastic anemia. Study-level background: Mean DNA quantity obtained from sorted CD4+ and CD8+ cells was around 3.2 ug. The study obtained roughly 10 million reads on average for CD4+ cells from healthy donors.

General observations from the study: The study found no significant CD8+ Simpson's diversity difference between patients and controls. Patients and controls shared about 30 CD8+ CDR3 sequences.

The sequenced material came from sorted CD4+, CD8+, or CD8+CD57+ T cells (not recorded which) from PBMCs. The chain employs TRBV6-4 and TRBJ2-3; D may be TRBD2 (6 bases). The clonotype comes from a human donor in good health, serving as a control. The CDR3 DNA sequence: TGTGCCAGCAGTTACGGGGGATCCACAGATACGCAGTATTTT. Translation: CASSYGGSTDTQYF.